Below are 16 T cell receptor beta chains sequenced from a single sample in a study of technical replicates of blood from a few donors. The repertoire was sequenced with immunoSEQ multiplex PCR; TCRdb's copy has only in-frame clones and lacks some. Of approximately 66,000 clones listed, approximately 87% were seen once; the top ten hold 4.5% to 5%. Input material: PBMCs. All receptors come from a human donor in good health. Some clones in this sample may be carry-over from other donors' samples.

This sequence joins TRBV7-2 and TRBJ2-2, with D perhaps TRBD1 (6 bases). Germline CDR1 SGHTA, CDR2 FQGNSA. The V and J ends lost 3 bases and 5 bases respectively, with 25 bases between them. CDR3 length equals 19 residues. This CDR3 reads CASSFTVYGLGARTGELFF. CDR3 DNA: TGTGCCAGCAGCTTTACGGTCTACGGGCTGGGGGCGAGGACCGGGGAGCTGTTTTTT.

This chain joins TRBV28 and TRBJ2-1; TRBD2 aligns across 7 bases. V was pared by 5 bases and J by 1 base, with 11 bases of the junction left unmatched. CDR1 is MDHEN and CDR2 is SYDVKM in the germline V gene. The CDR3 runs 17 residues. CDR3 nucleotide sequence: TGTGCCAGCAGTCCTCTGGGCGGGAGCAAATCCTACAATGAGCAGTTCTTC. This gives the protein CASSPLGGSKSYNEQFF.

The chain combines TRBV6-5 with TRBJ2-1; 10 bases fit TRBD2. The length of the CDR3 is 15 residues. Losses at the gene ends were 6 bases for V and 3 bases for J; bases not matched to a gene: 5. The germline CDR1 and CDR2 sequences are MNHEY and SVGAGI. CDR3 coding DNA: TGTGCCAGCAGGGCTAGCGGGGGATACTACAATGAGCAGTTCTTC. Protein: CASRASGGYYNEQFF.

The genes are TRBV2 and TRBJ2-2; 13 bases map to TRBD2. CDR3 length: 16 amino acids. Germline V gene sequence: CDR1 SNHLY, CDR2 FYNNEI. Trimming at V came to 7 bases and at J to 2 bases, leaving 4 bases not matched to a gene. As DNA, the CDR3 is TGTGCCAGCAAGCAGGGACTAGCGGGAAACACCGGGGAGCTGTTTTTT. This encodes CASKQGLAGNTGELFF.

The rearrangement joins TRBV4-3 to TRBJ1-4, with D unclear. The V gene lost 3 bases and the J gene lost 7 bases, with 9 bases spanning the gap. The CDR3 covers 13 residues. Germline CDR1 LGHNA, CDR2 YSLEER. The CDR3 nucleotides are TGCGCCAGCAGCCAGACGGCGGGTGAAAAACTGTTTTTT. Protein: CASSQTAGEKLFF.

The gene calls are TRBV28 and TRBJ2-1; tentative D call: TRBD2 (6 bases). This CDR3 spans 11 amino acids. Germline-derived CDR1 and CDR2 are MDHEN and SYDVKM. V was cut by 6 bases and J by 12 bases, with 12 bases left in between. The chain's CDR3 is CASSIRGGQFF. CDR3 sequence (DNA): TGTGCCAGCAGCATCCGGGGAGGGCAGTTCTTC.

The chain combines TRBV5-8 with TRBJ1-4, with D uncertain. The CDR3 extends over 14 amino acids. The germline V gene has CDR1 SGHTS and CDR2 YDEGEE. V was clipped by 3 bases and J by 8 bases, with 14 bases between them. The CDR3 coding sequence is TGTGCCAGCAGCTCAACCGGGGATAGGGAAAAACTGTTTTTT. Residues: CASSSTGDREKLFF. Drawing the rest from reference TRBV5-8 and TRBJ1-4, the complete variable domain is EAGVTQSPTHLIKTRGQQATLRCSPISGHTSVYWYQQALGLGLQFLLWYDEGEERNRGNFPPRFSGRQFPNYSSELNVNALELEDSALYLCASSSTGDREKLFFGSGTQLSVL.

This clone is categorized as medium-sized. The rearrangement uses TRBV6-5 and TRBJ1-1, with no clear D. The CDR3 consists of 14 residues. CDR1 and CDR2 (germline): MNHEY, SVGAGI. V dropped 8 bases and J dropped 0 bases, with 13 bases sitting between them. The CDR3, as DNA: TGTGCCAGCCAAAGCGGGCTAATGAACACTGAAGCTTTCTTT. Its translation: CASQSGLMNTEAFF.

CDR3 DNA sequence: TGTGCCAGTAGTATAGACGCGGGGGAGGGAGAGACCCAGTACTTC. This sequence encodes CASSIDAGEGETQYF. The chain employs TRBV19 and TRBJ2-5, with 7 bases matching TRBD2. Germline CDR1 is LNHDA and CDR2 is SQIVND (reference sequence). The CDR3 has 15 amino acids. V was pared by 0 bases and J by 4 bases, with 5 bases of the junction left unmatched.

The gene calls are TRBV7-2 and TRBJ2-5, with no clear D. Trimming took 5 bases from V and 4 from J, leaving 5 bases between them. The CDR3 extends over 11 amino acids. The germline V gene has CDR1 SGHTA and CDR2 FQGNSA. CDR3 region: CASSAGETQYF. CDR3 bases: TGTGCCAGCAGCGCCGGAGAGACCCAGTACTTC.

In DNA, the CDR3 is TGTGCCAGCAGTCGGGAGGGCGCGAACACCGGGGAGCTGTTTTTT. Translating gives CASSREGANTGELFF. This rearrangement joins TRBV25-1 to TRBJ2-2, with 8 bases matching TRBD2. The germline gives CDR1 MGHDK, CDR2 SYGVNS. This CDR3 is built from 15 residues. V trimming: 5 bases; J trimming: 0 bases; junction bases outside the gene matches: 2.

The genes are TRBV14 and TRBJ2-5, with 11 bases aligning to TRBD1. J was trimmed by 5 bases and V by 5 bases; bases with no gene match: 10. CDR3 length equals 16 residues. Germline assignment: CDR1 SGHDN and CDR2 FVKESK. The CDR3 region is CASSARTGGYLETQYF. For the CDR3, the DNA is TGTGCCAGCAGCGCCCGGACAGGGGGCTATTTGGAGACCCAGTACTTC.

This clone has just a few counts. The V gene is TRBV12-5, the J gene TRBJ2-7, with 7 bases lining up with TRBD1. From germline, CDR1 is LGHNT and CDR2 FRNRAP. The CDR3 length is 12 residues. Unmatched junction bases numbered 6, after V lost 5 bases and J lost 8 bases. The CDR3 reads CASGPGTAKQYF. The CDR3 nucleotides are TGTGCTAGTGGTCCGGGGACAGCCAAGCAGTACTTC.

The rearrangement uses TRBV9 and TRBJ1-3; TRBD1 matches 9 bases. Germline CDR1 is SGDLS and CDR2 is YYNGEE. The CDR3 is 16 residues long. V shed 4 bases and J 4 bases; nucleotides not matched to a gene: 9. CDR3 residues: CASSFRTGDAGNTIYF. CDR3 coding DNA: TGTGCCAGCAGCTTTCGGACAGGGGACGCGGGAAACACCATATATTTT.

This chain's CDR3 is CASSLASTSGGAETQYF. The CDR3 nucleotides are TGTGCCAGCAGCTTAGCGTCGACTAGCGGGGGGGCAGAGACCCAGTACTTC. The J gene is TRBJ2-5, the V gene TRBV7-9; TRBD2 agrees at 14 bases. Unmatched junction bases numbered 4, after V lost 0 bases and J lost 4 bases. Germline CDR1 is SEHNR and CDR2 is FQNEAQ (reference sequence). This CDR3 contains 17 residues.

This clone was seen just once. The chain combines TRBV14 with TRBJ2-5, with D unresolved. Trimming left V 1 base short and J 5 bases short, with 14 bases between. Germline assignment: CDR1 SGHDN and CDR2 FVKESK. CDR3 length: 15 amino acids. As DNA, the CDR3 is TGTGCCAGCAGCCAAGGGATTGGCGGTCTCGAGACCCAGTACTTC. Translation gives CASSQGIGGLETQYF.